The clone carrying this T cell receptor beta chain was seen just once. The repertoire was sequenced with immunoSEQ multiplex PCR; TCRdb's copy has only in-frame clones and lacks some. Among 37,000 or so clones, around nine tenths were seen once, and the ten largest hold less than 0.4%. The data were taken from a study of T cell changes during pregnancy in multiple sclerosis. Between the trimmed V and J ends, which lost 4 bases and 6 bases, there was a span of 13 bases. Germline-derived CDR1 and CDR2 are SGHRS and YFSETQ. The CDR3 runs 13 residues. The source of this sequence is a female donor with multiple sclerosis, enrolled in a pregnancy study. The chain recombines TRBV5-1 with TRBJ1-1; D is undetermined. The specimen comprised CD4+ T cells from peripheral blood mononuclear cells, sampled in the second trimester of pregnancy. CDR3 bases: TGCGCCAGCAGCCCCTTGGGAGGCGCTGAAGCTTTCTTT. Translated: CASSPLGGAEAFF.